The rows below give T cell receptor beta chains drawn from one sample of a study of post-analysis software for immune sequencing data. TCRdb itself ran the PCR reads through MiXCR, one entry per CDR3 protein. Among about 500,000 distinct CDR3 sequences listed, roughly 45% were seen once. The sequenced sample consisted of blood. The receptors originated from a girl aged 5-17 years with multiple sclerosis. Each CDR3 is given with its conserved first and last residue. The D gene is left open where the match is weak. Where a row states a size, it is once, few, many or the class of an expanded clone; other rows omit it.

CDR3 protein	CDR3 DNA	clone size	D gene	V gene	J gene
CASSSGQYNSPLHF	TGTGCCAGCAGCTCCGGACAGTATAATTCACCCCTCCACTTT	few	NA	TRBV5-5	TRBJ1-6
CASREQGITYEQYF	TGTGCCAGCAGGGAACAGGGGATCACCTACGAGCAGTACTTC	NA	TRBD1	TRBV2	TRBJ2-7
CASSYSTSGTPYEQYF	TGTGCCAGCAGTTACTCGACTAGCGGGACCCCCTACGAGCAGTACTTC	few	TRBD2	TRBV6-2/TRBV6-3	TRBJ2-7
CASSQEGTSGSYRHEQFF	TGCGCCAGCAGCCAAGAAGGGACTAGCGGGAGCTACCGCCATGAGCAGTTCTTC	once	TRBD2	TRBV4-3	TRBJ2-1
CASRNVRGRYEQYF	TGTGCCAGCAGAAACGTCAGGGGGCGTTACGAGCAGTACTTC	NA	TRBD1	TRBV28	TRBJ2-7
CASSEAGSWIYNEQFF	TGTGCCAGCAGTGAGGCCGGGTCCTGGATTTACAATGAGCAGTTCTTC	NA	NA	TRBV25-1	TRBJ2-1
CASSSQSGTEAFF	TGTGCCAGCAGCTCACAATCCGGGACTGAAGCTTTCTTT	NA	NA	TRBV7-3	TRBJ1-1
CASSLVDSNQPQHF	TGTGCCAGCAGCCTGGTGGATAGCAATCAGCCCCAGCATTTT	NA	NA	TRBV4-2	TRBJ1-5
CASWGTDTQYF	TGTGCCAGCTGGGGGACAGATACGCAGTATTTT	NA	NA	TRBV28	TRBJ2-3
CASSLATGHYGYTF	TGTGCCAGCAGCTTAGCGACAGGGCATTATGGCTACACCTTC	few	TRBD1	TRBV7-2	TRBJ1-2
CASMRGLAGGDNEQFF	TGTGCCAGTATGCGGGGACTAGCGGGAGGGGACAATGAGCAGTTCTTC	NA	TRBD2	TRBV19	TRBJ2-1
CASSYGWAGRDTQYF	TGTGCCAGCAGTTACGGGTGGGCAGGGAGAGATACGCAGTATTTT	NA	NA	TRBV6-5	TRBJ2-3
CASSVSTEQYF	TGCGCCAGCAGCGTTTCGACCGAGCAGTACTTC	NA	NA	TRBV5-1	TRBJ2-7
CASSFISSVTYEQYF	TGTGCCAGCAGTTTCATTTCCAGCGTGACCTACGAGCAGTACTTC	NA	NA	TRBV27	TRBJ2-7
CASSPTPTGHQETQYF	TGTGCCAGCAGCCCTACCCCGACAGGGCATCAAGAGACCCAGTACTTC	few	TRBD1	TRBV5-5	TRBJ2-5
CASSHGQGETYEQYF	TGCGCCAGCAGCCATGGACAGGGTGAGACCTACGAGCAGTACTTC	NA	TRBD1	TRBV4-3	TRBJ2-7
CASSPISETQYF	TGTGCCAGCAGCCCAATCTCGGAGACCCAGTACTTC	NA	NA	TRBV3-1	TRBJ2-5
CASRRSFDRTDTQYF	TGTGCCAGCAGACGCAGCTTTGATAGGACAGATACGCAGTATTTT	few	NA	TRBV6-5	TRBJ2-3
CSAHPSGREDNEQFF	TGCAGCGCCCACCCTAGCGGGAGGGAAGACAATGAGCAGTTCTTC	few	TRBD2	TRBV29-1	TRBJ2-1
CASSSHRQVQADTQYF	TGTGCCAGCAGTTCCCACCGACAGGTCCAGGCAGATACGCAGTATTTT	NA	NA	TRBV28	TRBJ2-3
CAWSQQGSGYTF	TGTGCCTGGAGTCAACAGGGCTCCGGCTACACCTTC	NA	NA	TRBV30	TRBJ1-2
CASSPIDRSTEAFF	TGCGCCAGCAGCCCTATCGACAGAAGCACTGAAGCTTTCTTT	NA	NA	TRBV5-1	TRBJ1-1
CASSLSEIGGHIFAGLQYF	TGCGCCAGCAGCTTGTCAGAAATTGGGGGACATATCTTCGCCGGTCTTCAGTACTTC	NA	NA	TRBV5-1	TRBJ2-4
CASSTTGGGYTF	TGTGCCAGCAGCACGACAGGGGGAGGCTACACCTTC	few	TRBD1	TRBV9	TRBJ1-2
CSATEVPGYNEQFF	TGCAGTGCTACGGAGGTGCCCGGATACAATGAGCAGTTCTTC	NA	NA	TRBV20-1	TRBJ2-1
CASSASGSYTDTQYF	TGTGCCAGCAGCGCTAGCGGGAGTTACACAGATACGCAGTATTTT	few	TRBD2	TRBV7-3	TRBJ2-3
CASGRSSYNEQFF	TGTGCCAGCGGTAGGAGCTCCTACAATGAGCAGTTCTTC	NA	NA	TRBV27	TRBJ2-1
CASSLDSGRGTQYF	TGCGCCAGCAGCTTGGATTCAGGGAGGGGGACCCAGTACTTC	NA	TRBD2	TRBV5-1	TRBJ2-5
CASSFSQSTDTQYF	TGTGCCAGCAGCTTCAGCCAGTCCACAGATACGCAGTATTTT	NA	NA	TRBV11-3	TRBJ2-3
CATSPGSLWYGYTF	TGTGCCACCAGTCCCGGGAGTTTATGGTATGGCTACACCTTC	NA	NA	TRBV24-1	TRBJ1-2
CASSLASSGKTSDEQFF	TGCGCCAGCAGCTTGGCCTCTAGCGGGAAAACATCGGATGAGCAGTTCTTC	NA	TRBD2	TRBV5-1	TRBJ2-1
CASSKPLALGGNEQFF	TGTGCCAGCAGTAAGCCCTTAGCATTGGGTGGGAATGAGCAGTTCTTC	NA	NA	TRBV6-1	TRBJ2-1
CASSRDRASYNEQFF	TGTGCCAGCAGTCGGGACAGGGCCTCCTACAATGAGCAGTTCTTC	few	TRBD1	TRBV7-2	TRBJ2-1
CASSMTTTSSEQYF	TGCGCCAGCAGCATGACTACAACATCCTCCGAGCAGTACTTC	NA	NA	TRBV5-1	TRBJ2-7
CASSPAVPFTSQETQYF	TGCGCCAGCAGCCCAGCGGTCCCCTTCACATCACAAGAGACCCAGTACTTC	NA	NA	TRBV5-1	TRBJ2-5
CASSLIPGHSNQPQHF	TGCGCCAGCAGCTTAATCCCCGGTCATAGCAATCAGCCCCAGCATTTT	NA	NA	TRBV5-1	TRBJ1-5
CASSLGVGTGREQYF	TGTGCCAGCAGCTTAGGAGTTGGTACAGGACGCGAGCAGTACTTC	NA	NA	TRBV7-2	TRBJ2-7
CASRRDSLYNEQFF	TGTGCCAGCAGGAGGGACAGCCTCTACAATGAGCAGTTCTTC	few	TRBD1	TRBV12-3/TRBV12-4	TRBJ2-1
CASIPPTVGHGYTF	TGTGCCAGCATCCCTCCGACAGTCGGGCATGGCTACACCTTC	once	NA	TRBV27	TRBJ1-2
CASGSPGGTSYEQYF	TGTGCCAGCGGTTCCCCCGGGGGGACCTCCTACGAGCAGTACTTC	few	TRBD2	TRBV28	TRBJ2-7
CASIKAGEGTGELFF	TGTGCCAGCATTAAAGCGGGAGAGGGCACCGGGGAGCTGTTTTTT	NA	TRBD2	TRBV6-5	TRBJ2-2
CASSYSGLAGVYNEQFF	TGCGCCAGCAGCTACTCCGGACTAGCGGGAGTCTACAATGAGCAGTTCTTC	few	TRBD2	TRBV5-1	TRBJ2-1
CASGLVTLGETQYF	TGTGCCAGCGGCTTAGTCACTCTGGGGGAGACCCAGTACTTC	NA	NA	TRBV7-9	TRBJ2-5
CSVSGSRSYNEQFF	TGCAGCGTAAGCGGGAGCAGATCCTACAATGAGCAGTTCTTC	NA	TRBD2	TRBV29-1	TRBJ2-1
CASSYTGSSYNEQFF	TGTGCCAGCAGCTATACAGGGAGCTCCTACAATGAGCAGTTCTTC	NA	NA	TRBV9	TRBJ2-1
CASSQDDSYAGGNTGELFF	TGTGCCAGCAGCCAAGACGATAGCTATGCGGGAGGGAACACCGGGGAGCTGTTTTTT	NA	TRBD2	TRBV3-1	TRBJ2-2